Following are 4 T cell receptor beta chains from one sample sequenced in a study of blood T cells in healthy people across ages. PCR was performed a second time for about 7 to 12 cycles using a sample-barcoded 5' primer and a J-beta primer mix. TCRdb reprocessed the 5' RACE reads via MiXCR and lists one record per CDR3 protein. The sample carries roughly 1.5 million distinct CDR3 sequences, roughly two fifths recorded once. Source material: blood. The receptor source for this set is a young woman in good health.

This clonotype was detected only once. The CDR3, as DNA: TGTGCCACCGCCGCGAGCAGCGCAGATACGCAGTATTTT. Protein: CATAASSADTQYF. The chain combines TRBV28 with TRBJ2-3, with D hard to call. The CDR3 spans 13 residues. The germline CDR1 and CDR2 sequences are MDHEN and SYDVKM. V lost 10 bases and J 4 bases, leaving 15 bases between the germline ends. The full variable domain, in which reference TRBV28 and TRBJ2-3 provide the parts outside the CDR3, is DVKVTQSSRYLVKRTGEKVFLECVQDMDHENMFWYRQDPGLGLRLIYFSYDVKMKEKGDIPEGYSVSREKKERFSLILESASTNQTSMYLCATAASSADTQYFGPGTRLTVL.

In this sample, this clonotype turned up a few times. CDR3 DNA: TGTGCCAGCAGGCCCCATAGCAGCTACAATGAGCAGTTCTTC. Residues: CASRPHSSYNEQFF. V usage is TRBV6-2 or TRBV6-3 and J usage is TRBJ2-1; D is unclear. Germline loops: CDR1 MNHEY, CDR2 SVGEGT. V was shortened by 6 bases and J by 3 bases, with 12 bases between the two germline ends. The CDR3 covers 14 residues.

The chain couples TRBV20-1 to TRBJ2-3; unclear D gene. The ends were cut back, 4 bases at V and 2 bases at J, with 7 bases in the middle. The CDR3 totals 12 residues. CDR1 is DFQATT and CDR2 is SNEGSKA in the germline V gene (reference sequence). The CDR3, as DNA: TGCAGTGCTACGGAGTACACAGATACGCAGTATTTT. It yields the protein CSATEYTDTQYF.

This clonotype was observed at least ten times. This chain joins TRBV6-2 or TRBV6-3 and TRBJ1-2; D remains unclear. CDR3 length: 13 residues. V shed 6 bases and J shed 0 bases, with 8 bases lying between them. From germline, CDR1 is MNHEY and CDR2 SVGEGT. CDR3 in DNA: TGTGCCAGCAGCTACGATTCTAACTATGGCTACACCTTC. It encodes CASSYDSNYGYTF.